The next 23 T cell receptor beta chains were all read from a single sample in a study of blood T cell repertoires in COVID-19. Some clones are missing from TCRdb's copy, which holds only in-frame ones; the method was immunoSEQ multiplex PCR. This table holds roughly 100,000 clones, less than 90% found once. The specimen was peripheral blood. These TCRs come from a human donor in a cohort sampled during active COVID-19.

As DNA, the CDR3 is TGCGCCAGCAGCTCCGGGTTTTCGTCAGGGGGCGTTTACGAGCAGTACTTC. It specifies CASSSGFSSGGVYEQYF. The chain has TRBV5-1 and TRBJ2-7, with 8 positions matching TRBD1. This CDR3 has 17 residues. V dropped 3 bases and J dropped 4; count of bases not matched to a gene: 15. CDR1 is SGHRS, CDR2 YFSETQ, per germline. Using reference TRBV5-1 and TRBJ2-7 for the parts outside the CDR3, the full variable domain is KAGVTQTPRYLIKTRGQQVTLSCSPISGHRSVSWYQQTPGQGLQFLFEYFSETQRNKGNFPGRFSGRQFSNSRSEMNVSTLELGDSALYLCASSSGFSSGGVYEQYFGPGTRLTVT.

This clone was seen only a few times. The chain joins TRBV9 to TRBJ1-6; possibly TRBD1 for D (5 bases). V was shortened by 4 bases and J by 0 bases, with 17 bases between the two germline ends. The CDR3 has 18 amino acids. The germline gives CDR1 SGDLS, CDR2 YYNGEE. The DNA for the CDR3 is TGTGCCAGCAGCTCTACGGGACTGAGGAGCTCCTATAATTCACCCCTCCACTTT. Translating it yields CASSSTGLRSSYNSPLHF.

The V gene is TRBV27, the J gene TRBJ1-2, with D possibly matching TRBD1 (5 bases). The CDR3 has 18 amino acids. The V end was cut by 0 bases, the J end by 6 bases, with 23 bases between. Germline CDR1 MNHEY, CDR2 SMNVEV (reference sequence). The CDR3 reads CASSLSPPAGPFEHGYTF. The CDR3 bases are TGTGCCAGCAGTTTATCGCCCCCGGCAGGGCCCTTTGAACATGGCTACACCTTC.

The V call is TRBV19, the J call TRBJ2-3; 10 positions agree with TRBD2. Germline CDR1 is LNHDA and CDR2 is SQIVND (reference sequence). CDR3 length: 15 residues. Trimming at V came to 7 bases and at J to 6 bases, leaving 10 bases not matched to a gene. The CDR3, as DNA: TGTGCCAGTACCCTGAGCGGGGGGGCCGAGGATACGCAGTATTTT. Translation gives CASTLSGGAEDTQYF.

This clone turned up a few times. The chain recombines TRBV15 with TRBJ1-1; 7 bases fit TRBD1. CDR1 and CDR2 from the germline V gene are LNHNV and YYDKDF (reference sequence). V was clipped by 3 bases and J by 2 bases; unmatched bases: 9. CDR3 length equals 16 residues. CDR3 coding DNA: TGTGCCACCAGCAGCTTAGCAACAGGGGATAACACTGAAGCTTTCTTT. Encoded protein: CATSSLATGDNTEAFF.

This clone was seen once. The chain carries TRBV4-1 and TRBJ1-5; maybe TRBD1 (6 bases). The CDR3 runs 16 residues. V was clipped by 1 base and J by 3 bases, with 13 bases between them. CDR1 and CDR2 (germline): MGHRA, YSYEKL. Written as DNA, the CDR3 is TGCGCCAGCAGCCAAGTGTTTGGACAGATCAATCAGCCCCAGCATTTT. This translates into CASSQVFGQINQPQHF.

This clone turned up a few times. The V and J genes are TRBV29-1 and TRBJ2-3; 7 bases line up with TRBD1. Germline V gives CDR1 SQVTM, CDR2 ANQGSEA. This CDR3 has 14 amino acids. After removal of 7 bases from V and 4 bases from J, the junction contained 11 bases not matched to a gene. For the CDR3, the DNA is TGCAGCGGTAGACAGGGCATTCAGGCAGATACGCAGTATTTT. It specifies CSGRQGIQADTQYF.

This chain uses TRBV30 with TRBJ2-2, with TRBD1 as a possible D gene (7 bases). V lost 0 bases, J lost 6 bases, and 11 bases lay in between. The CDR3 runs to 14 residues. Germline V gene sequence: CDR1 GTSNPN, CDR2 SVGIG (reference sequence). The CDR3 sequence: CAWSVTGEAGELFF. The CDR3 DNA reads TGTGCCTGGAGTGTAACAGGGGAGGCCGGGGAGCTGTTTTTT.

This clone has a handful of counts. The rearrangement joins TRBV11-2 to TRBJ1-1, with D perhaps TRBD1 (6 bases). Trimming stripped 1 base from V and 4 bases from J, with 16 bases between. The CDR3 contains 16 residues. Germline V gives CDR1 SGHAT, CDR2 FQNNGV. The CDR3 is CASSLVPTGRFTEAFF. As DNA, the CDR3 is TGTGCCAGCAGCTTAGTACCCACAGGGAGATTCACTGAAGCTTTCTTT.

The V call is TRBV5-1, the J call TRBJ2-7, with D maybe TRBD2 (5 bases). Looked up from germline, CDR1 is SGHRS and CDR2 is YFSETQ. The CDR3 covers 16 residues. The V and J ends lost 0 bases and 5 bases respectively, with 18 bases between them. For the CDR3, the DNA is TGCGCCAGCAGCTTGGCTATTTACGATGGAGGCCACGAGCAGTACTTC. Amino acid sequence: CASSLAIYDGGHEQYF.

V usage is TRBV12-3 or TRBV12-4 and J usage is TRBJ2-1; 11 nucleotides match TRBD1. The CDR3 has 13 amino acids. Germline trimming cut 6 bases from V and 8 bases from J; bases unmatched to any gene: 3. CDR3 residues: CASRGQGGDEQFF. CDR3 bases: TGTGCCAGCAGGGGACAGGGGGGAGATGAGCAGTTCTTC.

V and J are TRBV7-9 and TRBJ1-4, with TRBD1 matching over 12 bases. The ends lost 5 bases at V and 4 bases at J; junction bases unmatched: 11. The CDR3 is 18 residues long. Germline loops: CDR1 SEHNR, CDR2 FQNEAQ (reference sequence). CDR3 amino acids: CASSPAPGQGAFNEKLFF. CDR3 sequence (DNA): TGTGCCAGCAGCCCGGCACCGGGACAGGGGGCTTTTAATGAAAAACTGTTTTTT. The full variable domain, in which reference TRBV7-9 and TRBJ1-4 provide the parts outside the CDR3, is DTGVSQNPRHKITKRGQNVTFRCDPISEHNRLYWYRQTLGQGPEFLTYFQNEAQLEKSRLLSDRFSAERPKGSFSTLEIQRTEQGDSAMYLCASSPAPGQGAFNEKLFFGSGTQLSVL.

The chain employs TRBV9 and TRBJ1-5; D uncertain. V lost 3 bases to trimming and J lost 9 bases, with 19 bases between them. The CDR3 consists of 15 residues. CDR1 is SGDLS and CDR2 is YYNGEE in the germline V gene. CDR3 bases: TGTGCCAGCAGCGCGGAGGTTGGGAACCCCTGGCCCCAGCATTTT. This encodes CASSAEVGNPWPQHF.

CDR3 loop: CASSEPPGTSDSSYNEQFF. The CDR3 DNA sequence: TGTGCCAGCAGTGAACCCCCCGGGACTAGCGATTCCTCCTACAATGAGCAGTTCTTC. J is TRBJ2-1 and V is TRBV2; 10 bases are shared with TRBD2. The CDR3 has 19 amino acids. Trimming removed 2 bases from V and 0 bases from J; junction bases left unmatched: 10. The V gene's germline CDR1 is SNHLY and CDR2 FYNNEI.

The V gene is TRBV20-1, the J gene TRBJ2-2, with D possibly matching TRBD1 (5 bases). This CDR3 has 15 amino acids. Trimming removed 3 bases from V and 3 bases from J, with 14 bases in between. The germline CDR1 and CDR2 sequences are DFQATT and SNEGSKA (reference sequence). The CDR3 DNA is TGCAGTGCTAGTGCAGGGCCGTGGGACACCGGGGAGCTGTTTTTT. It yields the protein CSASAGPWDTGELFF.

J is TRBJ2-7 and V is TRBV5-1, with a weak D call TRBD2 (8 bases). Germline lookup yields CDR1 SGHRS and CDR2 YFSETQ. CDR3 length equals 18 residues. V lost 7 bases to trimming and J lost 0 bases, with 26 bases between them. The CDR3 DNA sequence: TGCGCCAGCCCTATCGACAGGGCTAGCGGGTCGAGCTCCTACGAGCAGTACTTC. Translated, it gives CASPIDRASGSSSYEQYF.

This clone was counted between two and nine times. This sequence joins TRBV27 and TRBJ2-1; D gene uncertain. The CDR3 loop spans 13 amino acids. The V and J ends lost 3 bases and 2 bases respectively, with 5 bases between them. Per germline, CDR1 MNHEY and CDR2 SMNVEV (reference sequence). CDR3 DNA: TGTGCCAGCAGTTTCGGAGCCTACAATGAGCAGTTCTTC. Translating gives CASSFGAYNEQFF.

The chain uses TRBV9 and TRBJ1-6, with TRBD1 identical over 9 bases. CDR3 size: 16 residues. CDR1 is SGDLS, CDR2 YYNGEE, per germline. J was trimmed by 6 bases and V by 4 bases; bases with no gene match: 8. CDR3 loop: CASSPYGTGTNSPLHF. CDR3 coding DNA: TGTGCCAGCAGCCCCTACGGGACAGGGACTAATTCACCCCTCCACTTT.

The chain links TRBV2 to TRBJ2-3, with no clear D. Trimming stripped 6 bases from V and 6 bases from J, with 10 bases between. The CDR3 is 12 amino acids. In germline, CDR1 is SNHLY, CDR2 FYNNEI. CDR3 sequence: CASSSPEDTQYF. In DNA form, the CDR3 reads TGTGCCAGCAGCTCGCCCGAGGATACGCAGTATTTT.

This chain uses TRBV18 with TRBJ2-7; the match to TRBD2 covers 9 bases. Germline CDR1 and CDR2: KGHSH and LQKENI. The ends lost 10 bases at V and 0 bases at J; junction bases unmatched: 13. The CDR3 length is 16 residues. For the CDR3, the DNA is TGTGCCACCCTACAGTCGGCGGGGGGGCACTCCTACGAGCAGTACTTC. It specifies CATLQSAGGHSYEQYF.

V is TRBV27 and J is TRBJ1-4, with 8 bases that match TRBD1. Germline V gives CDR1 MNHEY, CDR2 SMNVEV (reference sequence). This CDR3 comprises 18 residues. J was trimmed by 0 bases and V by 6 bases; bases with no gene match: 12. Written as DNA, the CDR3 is TGTGCCAGCAGACAAGGCGCAGGGACAGGTTCAACTAATGAAAAACTGTTTTTT. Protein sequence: CASRQGAGTGSTNEKLFF.

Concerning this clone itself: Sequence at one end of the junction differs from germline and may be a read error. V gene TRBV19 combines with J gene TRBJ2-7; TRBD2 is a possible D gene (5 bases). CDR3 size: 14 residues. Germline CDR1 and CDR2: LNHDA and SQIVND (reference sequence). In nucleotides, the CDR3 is TGTGTCAGTAAGACAACGGGGAGCTCCTACGAGCAGTACTTC. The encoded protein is CVSKTTGSSYEQYF.

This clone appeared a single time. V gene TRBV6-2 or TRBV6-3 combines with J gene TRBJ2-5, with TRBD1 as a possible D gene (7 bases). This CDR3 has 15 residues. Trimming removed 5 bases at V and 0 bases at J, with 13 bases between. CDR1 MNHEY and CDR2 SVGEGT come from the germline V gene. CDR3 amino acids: CASSGGTENQETQYF. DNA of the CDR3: TGTGCCAGCAGTGGGGGGACAGAGAACCAAGAGACCCAGTACTTC.